This T cell receptor (beta chain) comes out of a study of T cell changes during pregnancy in multiple sclerosis. Generated by immunoSEQ multiplex PCR, the TCRdb table keeps only in-frame clones and is missing some. The profile shows 45,000 to 60,000 clones, around 92% of them singletons. The CDR3 has 12 amino acids. Per germline, CDR1 SQVTM and CDR2 ANQGSEA. V was pared by 6 bases and J by 5 bases, with 7 bases of the junction left unmatched. This chain joins TRBV29-1 and TRBJ2-7; TRBD2 matches 7 bases. Source: CD4+ T cells from peripheral blood mononuclear cells, taken in the third trimester of pregnancy. The clonotype comes from a female donor with multiple sclerosis, enrolled in a pregnancy study. The CDR3 here is CSVGTTWHEQYF. For the CDR3, the DNA is TGCAGCGTCGGGACTACATGGCACGAGCAGTACTTC.